The clone carrying this TCR beta chain was detected only once. The antigen remains unidentified. The entry originates in a study of T cell responses to AZD1222 COVID-19 vaccine. CDR3 length: 14 amino acids. The V end was cut by 3 bases, the J end by 5 bases, with 11 bases between. Germline assignment: CDR1 MNHEY and CDR2 SMNVEV (reference sequence). Study-wide findings and caveats: Donors were chiefly white British, with a greater number of females, and clonal diversity was perhaps underestimated. Spike was spanned by vaccine-associated CD4 TCRs, with dominance at 160-218 and 743-854.

Here immunoSEQ multiplex PCR was the method, and the copy in TCRdb shows in-frame clones only, minus some. The sample contains nearly 90,000 clones, 88% of which appear only once. This chain connects TRBV27 to TRBJ1-5, with D possibly TRBD1 on 6 matching bases. The specimen comprised peripheral blood, sampled on day 0 of AZD1222 vaccination. This TCR came from an adult in good health. Written as DNA, the CDR3 is TGTGCCAGCAGTTTGACGCAGGGGTATCAGCCCCAGCATTTT. It is translated as CASSLTQGYQPQHF.